The 5 T cell receptor beta chains listed next were all sequenced from one sample in a study of cytomegalovirus exposure and HLA in healthy donors (dated 2017 in TCRdb). Receptors were amplified or captured by the immunoSEQ multiplex PCR assay. For the multiplex PCR, a mixture combining 60 forward primers for TCR Vbeta segments and 13 reverse primers for TCR Jbeta segments was used. TCRdb holds this immuneACCESS table with in-frame rearrangements only. Some clones are missing; in checked studies, unresolved V genes explain under half, and the rest has no known cause. The record for this sample contains approximately 70,000 clones. Of the sample, about 4.5% is held by the ten largest clones. The sample taken for sequencing was PBMCs. The receptor source for this set is a woman aged 40 to 55 in good health and CMV-seropositive.

The rearrangement joins TRBV27 to TRBJ2-1; D is ambiguous. Germline V gene sequence: CDR1 MNHEY, CDR2 SMNVEV (reference sequence). There are 16 residues in the CDR3. Trimming took 6 bases from V and 3 from J, leaving 18 bases between them. The CDR3, as DNA: TGTGCCAGCAGCCACAATTCGATCCGTAACTACAATGAGCAGTTCTTC. It specifies CASSHNSIRNYNEQFF.

V usage is TRBV11-3 and J usage is TRBJ2-2, with TRBD2 matching over 10 bases. The germline CDR1 and CDR2 sequences are SGHNT and YENEEA. The CDR3 runs to 15 residues. V was pared by 6 bases and J by 9 bases, with 10 bases of the junction left unmatched. The DNA for the CDR3 is TGTGCCAGCAGTCGCGGGACTAGCGTACAGAGGGAGCTGTTTTTT. This encodes CASSRGTSVQRELFF. Full variable domain (rest looked up from reference TRBV11-3 and TRBJ2-2): EAGVVQSPRYKIIEKKQPVAFWCNPISGHNTLYWYLQNLGQGPELLIRYENEEAVDDSQLPKDRFSAERLKGVDSTLKIQPAELGDSAVYLCASSRGTSVQRELFFGEGSRLTVL.

The rearrangement links TRBV9 to TRBJ1-6; 11 bases are a match to TRBD1. The CDR3 runs to 15 residues. The V gene end was trimmed by 0 bases and the J gene end by 7 bases; junction bases not matched to a gene: 0. Germline V gene data show CDR1 as SGDLS and CDR2 as YYNGEE. CDR3 region: CASSVGTGGNSPLHF. The CDR3 DNA reads as TGTGCCAGCAGCGTAGGGACAGGGGGCAATTCACCCCTCCACTTT. The whole variable domain, filled in from reference TRBV9 and TRBJ1-6, reads DSGVTQTPKHLITATGQRVTLRCSPRSGDLSVYWYQQSLDQGLQFLIQYYNGEERAKGNILERFSAQQFPDLHSELNLSSLELGDSALYFCASSVGTGGNSPLHFGNGTRLTVT.

As DNA, the CDR3 is TGTGCCAGCAGTTACTCGAGCGGGAGGATTGATGAGCAGTTCTTC. Translated, it gives CASSYSSGRIDEQFF. This chain joins TRBV6-5 and TRBJ2-1, with 9 bases identical to TRBD2. Germline V gene sequence: CDR1 MNHEY, CDR2 SVGAGI. V dropped 0 bases and J dropped 8; count of bases not matched to a gene: 5. The CDR3 totals 15 residues.

The CDR3 protein is CASSPWTSSSYNEQFF. The CDR3 DNA is TGTGCCAGCAGTCCCTGGACTAGTAGCTCCTACAATGAGCAGTTCTTC. The chain couples TRBV6-6 to TRBJ2-1; 7 bases fit TRBD2. The length of the CDR3 is 16 residues. V lost 5 bases to trimming and J lost 0 bases; unmatched junction nucleotides: 7. Germline V CDR1 and CDR2: MNHNY, SVGAGI (reference sequence).